This is a list of T cell receptor beta chains from one sample in a study of early T cells in non-severe SARS-CoV-2 infection. TCRdb independently ran MiXCR on the 5' RACE reads; one entry per CDR3 protein. This table holds under 60,000 distinct CDR3 sequences, approximately 13% found once. Sequenced material: whole blood. These receptors came from an adult who was a healthcare worker with PCR-confirmed SARS-CoV-2 infection or an uninfected control (not recorded which). Each CDR3 is given with its conserved first and last residue. The D gene is left open where the match is weak. For some rows the clone size is stated as once, few or many, or as a class when expanded; others skip it.

V gene,D gene,J gene,CDR3 length,clone size,CDR3 protein,CDR3 DNA
TRBV29-1,.,TRBJ1-4,11,many,CSAKAWEKLFF,TGCAGCGCTAAAGCTTGGGAAAAACTGTTTTTT
TRBV11-2,TRBD1,TRBJ1-3,15,few,CASSSTGGSGNTIYF,TGTGCCAGCAGCTCTACAGGGGGCTCTGGAAACACCATATATTTT
TRBV18,.,TRBJ2-3,13,.,CASSPTREDTQYF,TGTGCCAGCTCACCGACAAGGGAGGATACGCAGTATTTT
TRBV5-1,TRBD2,TRBJ2-3,16,many,CASSLGLAGPTDTQYF,TGCGCCAGCAGCTTGGGGCTAGCGGGCCCCACAGATACGCAGTATTTT
TRBV7-9,.,TRBJ1-3,14,.,CASSLDMSGNTIYF,TGTGCCAGCAGCTTAGACATGAGTGGGAACACCATATATTTT
TRBV20-1,.,TRBJ1-1,13,.,CSATPRGYTEAFF,TGCAGTGCTACACCCAGAGGGTACACTGAAGCTTTCTTT
TRBV5-1,TRBD1,TRBJ1-1,13,few,CASSWGQKPEAFF,TGCGCCAGCAGCTGGGGACAGAAACCTGAAGCTTTCTTT
TRBV7-9,.,TRBJ1-2,9,many,CADSPGYTF,TGTGCCGACTCCCCTGGCTACACCTTC
TRBV11-2,.,TRBJ2-5,14,.,CASSNRLNQETQYF,TGTGCCAGCAGCAACAGACTGAACCAAGAGACCCAGTACTTC
TRBV24-1,.,TRBJ2-7,16,few,CATSEATGRSPYEQYF,TGTGCCACCAGTGAGGCCACGGGGCGGTCCCCCTACGAGCAGTACTTC